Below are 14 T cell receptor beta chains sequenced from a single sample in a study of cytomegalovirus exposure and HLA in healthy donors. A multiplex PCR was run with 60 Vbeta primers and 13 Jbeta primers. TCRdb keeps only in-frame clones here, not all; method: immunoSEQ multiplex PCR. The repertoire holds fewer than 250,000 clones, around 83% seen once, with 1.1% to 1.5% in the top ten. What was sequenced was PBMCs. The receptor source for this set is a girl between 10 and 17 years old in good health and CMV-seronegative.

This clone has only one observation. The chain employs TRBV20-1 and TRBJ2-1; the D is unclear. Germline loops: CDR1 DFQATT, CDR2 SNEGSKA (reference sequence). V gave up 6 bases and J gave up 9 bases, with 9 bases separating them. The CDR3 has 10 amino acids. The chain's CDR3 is CSASSVEQFF. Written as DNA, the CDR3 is TGCAGTGCCTCATCGGTTGAGCAGTTCTTC.

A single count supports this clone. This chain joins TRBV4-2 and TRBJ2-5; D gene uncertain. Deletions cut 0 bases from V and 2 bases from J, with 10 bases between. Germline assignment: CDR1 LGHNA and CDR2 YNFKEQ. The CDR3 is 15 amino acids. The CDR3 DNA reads TGTGCCAGCAGCCAAGAGACTGACCGGCAAGAGACCCAGTACTTC. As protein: CASSQETDRQETQYF.

CDR3 region: CASSQGQGSYEQYF. The CDR3 nucleotides are TGCGCCAGCAGCCAGGGACAGGGGTCCTACGAGCAGTACTTC. The V call is TRBV4-1, the J call TRBJ2-7; 10 bases are shared with TRBD1. The CDR3 extends over 14 amino acids. The trim removed 3 bases at V and 1 base at J, leaving 0 bases unmatched. Germline-derived CDR1 and CDR2 are MGHRA and YSYEKL.

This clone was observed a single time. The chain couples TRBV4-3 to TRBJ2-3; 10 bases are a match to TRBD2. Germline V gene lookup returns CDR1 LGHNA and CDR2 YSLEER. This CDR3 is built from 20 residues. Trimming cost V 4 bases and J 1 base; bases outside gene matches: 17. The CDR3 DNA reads TGCGCCAGCAGCCCCGGGGCGGGACTAGCGCTCCTGAGAGGCACAGATACGCAGTATTTT. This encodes CASSPGAGLALLRGTDTQYF.

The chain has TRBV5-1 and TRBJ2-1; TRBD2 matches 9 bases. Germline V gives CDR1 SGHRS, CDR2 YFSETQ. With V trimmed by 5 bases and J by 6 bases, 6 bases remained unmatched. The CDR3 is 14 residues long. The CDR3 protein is CASSLAGKINEQFF. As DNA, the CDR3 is TGCGCCAGCAGTCTAGCGGGAAAGATCAATGAGCAGTTCTTC.

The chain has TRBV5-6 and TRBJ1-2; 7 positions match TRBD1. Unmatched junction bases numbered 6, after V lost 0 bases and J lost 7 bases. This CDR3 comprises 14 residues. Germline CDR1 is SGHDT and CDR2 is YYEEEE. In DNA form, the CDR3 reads TGTGCCAGCAGCTTGGAAGGGGGCGGTTTTGGCTACACCTTC. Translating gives CASSLEGGGFGYTF.

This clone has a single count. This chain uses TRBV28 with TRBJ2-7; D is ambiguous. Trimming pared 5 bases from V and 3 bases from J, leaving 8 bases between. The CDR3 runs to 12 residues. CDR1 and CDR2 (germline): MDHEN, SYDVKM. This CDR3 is CASSPRYYEQYF. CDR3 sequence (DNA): TGTGCCAGCAGTCCGCGATACTACGAGCAGTACTTC.

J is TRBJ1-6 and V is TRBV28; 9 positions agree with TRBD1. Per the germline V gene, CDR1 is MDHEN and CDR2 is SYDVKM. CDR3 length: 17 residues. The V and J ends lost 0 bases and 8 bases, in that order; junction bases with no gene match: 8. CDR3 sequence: CASSLWGQGPTHSPLHF. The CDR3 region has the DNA TGTGCCAGCAGTTTATGGGGACAGGGACCCACCCATTCACCCCTCCACTTT.

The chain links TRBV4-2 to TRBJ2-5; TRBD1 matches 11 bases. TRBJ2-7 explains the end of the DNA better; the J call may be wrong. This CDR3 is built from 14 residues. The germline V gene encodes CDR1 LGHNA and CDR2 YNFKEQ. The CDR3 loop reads CASSPGTGGNEQYF. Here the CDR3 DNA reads TGTGCCAGCAGCCCCGGGACAGGGGGTAACGAGCAGTACTTC.

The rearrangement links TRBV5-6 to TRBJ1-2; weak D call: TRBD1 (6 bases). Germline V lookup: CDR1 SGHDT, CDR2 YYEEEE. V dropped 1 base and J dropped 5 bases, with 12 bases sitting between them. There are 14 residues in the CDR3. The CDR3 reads CASSLMGDTYGYTF. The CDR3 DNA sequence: TGTGCCAGCAGCTTGATGGGGGACACGTATGGCTACACCTTC. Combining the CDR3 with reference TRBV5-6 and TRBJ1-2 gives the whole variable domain DAGVTQSPTHLIKTRGQQVTLRCSPKSGHDTVSWYQQALGQGPQFIFQYYEEEERQRGNFPDRFSGHQFPNYSSELNVNALLLGDSALYLCASSLMGDTYGYTFGSGTRLTVV.

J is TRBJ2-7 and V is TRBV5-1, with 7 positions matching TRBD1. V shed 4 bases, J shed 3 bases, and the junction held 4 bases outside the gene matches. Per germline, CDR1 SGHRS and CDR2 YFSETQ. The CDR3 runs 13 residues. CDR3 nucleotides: TGCGCCAGCAGCGTCGACAGGGTCTACGAGCAGTACTTC. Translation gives CASSVDRVYEQYF.

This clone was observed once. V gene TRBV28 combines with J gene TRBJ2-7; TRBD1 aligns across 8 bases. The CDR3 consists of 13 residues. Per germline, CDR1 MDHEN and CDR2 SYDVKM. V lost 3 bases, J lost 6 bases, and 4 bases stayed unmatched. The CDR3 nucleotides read TGTGCCAGCAGTTTTCAGGGGGCGAGCGAGCAGTACTTC. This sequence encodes CASSFQGASEQYF.

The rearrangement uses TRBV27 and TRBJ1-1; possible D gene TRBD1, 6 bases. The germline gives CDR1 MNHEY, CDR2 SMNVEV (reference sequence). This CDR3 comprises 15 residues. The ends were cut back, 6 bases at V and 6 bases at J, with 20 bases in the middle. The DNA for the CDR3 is TGTGCCAGCAGCCTAAACTCAGGGGCCACAGCTGAAGCTTTCTTT. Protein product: CASSLNSGATAEAFF.

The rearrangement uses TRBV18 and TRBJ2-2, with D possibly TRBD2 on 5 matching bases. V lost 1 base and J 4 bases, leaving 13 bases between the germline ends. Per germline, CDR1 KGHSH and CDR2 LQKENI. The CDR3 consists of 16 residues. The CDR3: CASSPRAPGGTGELFF. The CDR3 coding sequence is TGTGCCAGCTCACCACGGGCTCCCGGAGGCACCGGGGAGCTGTTTTTT.